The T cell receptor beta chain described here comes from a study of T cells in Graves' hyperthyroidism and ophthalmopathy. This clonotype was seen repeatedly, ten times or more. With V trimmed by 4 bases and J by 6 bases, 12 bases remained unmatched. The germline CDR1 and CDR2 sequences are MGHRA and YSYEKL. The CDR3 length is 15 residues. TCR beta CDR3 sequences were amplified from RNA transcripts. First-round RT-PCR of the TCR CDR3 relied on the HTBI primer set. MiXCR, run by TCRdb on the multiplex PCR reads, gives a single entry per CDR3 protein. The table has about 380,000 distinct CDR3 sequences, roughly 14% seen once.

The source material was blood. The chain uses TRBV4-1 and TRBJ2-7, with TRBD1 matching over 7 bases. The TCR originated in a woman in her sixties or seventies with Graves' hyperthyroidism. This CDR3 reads CASSRRTASGGEQYF. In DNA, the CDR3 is TGCGCCAGCAGCCGACGGACGGCCTCAGGGGGCGAGCAGTACTTC.